Included here is one T cell receptor beta chain sequence, with context. What it binds is not known. Using RNA template, CDR3s of TCR alpha and beta were amplified with iRepertoire arm-PCR. Input was 100-400 ng of tissue mRNA or PBMC total RNA. One entry per CDR3 protein, called by TCRdb with MiXCR from the multiplex PCR reads. This table has about 180,000 distinct CDR3 sequences, around 42% appearing once. This sample is drawn from a study of glioma-infiltrating T cells. Study-wide results and caveats: Tissue and blood shared very few CDR3 sequences. Tissue-blood divergence was below expectation in non-neoplastic patients, above in gliomas.

This CDR3 contains 14 residues. V lost 2 bases and J 2 bases, leaving 8 bases between the germline ends. Per the germline V gene, CDR1 is LNHDA and CDR2 is SQIVND (reference sequence). The sample comprised glioma tissue, nonneoplastic brain tissue, or PBMCs (not recorded which). The sequence was obtained from a human donor with low-grade glioma or glioblastoma, undergoing nonglioma brain surgery, or in good health (not recorded which). The rearrangement links TRBV19 to TRBJ2-3; D is undetermined. The CDR3 spells CASSITANTDTQYF. For the CDR3, the DNA is TGTGCCAGTAGTATAACCGCGAACACAGATACGCAGTATTTT.